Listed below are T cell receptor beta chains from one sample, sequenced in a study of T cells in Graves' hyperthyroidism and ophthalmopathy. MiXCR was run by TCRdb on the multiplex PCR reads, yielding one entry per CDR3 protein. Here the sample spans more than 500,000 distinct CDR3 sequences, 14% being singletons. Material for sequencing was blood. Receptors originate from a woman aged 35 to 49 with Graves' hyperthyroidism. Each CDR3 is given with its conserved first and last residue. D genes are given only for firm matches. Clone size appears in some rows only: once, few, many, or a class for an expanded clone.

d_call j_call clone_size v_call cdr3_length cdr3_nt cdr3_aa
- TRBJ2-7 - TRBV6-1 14 TGTGCCAGCATTCCCGAAGGGGTGCGGTACGAGCAGTACTTC CASIPEGVRYEQYF
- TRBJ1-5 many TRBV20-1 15 TGCAGTGCCGTCGGGGGGGCGCAAAGCAATCAGCCCCAGCATTTT CSAVGGAQSNQPQHF
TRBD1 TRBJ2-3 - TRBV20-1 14 TGCAGTGTCTCGCCGGGGACAGGGGCAGATACGCAGTATTTT CSVSPGTGADTQYF
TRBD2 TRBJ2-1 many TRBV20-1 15 TGCAGTGCTCCCTCACAGACTAGCGCAAGGAATGAGCAGTTCTTC CSAPSQTSARNEQFF
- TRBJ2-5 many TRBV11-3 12 TGTGCCAGCAGCCCCGAGGTGGAGACCCAGTACTTC CASSPEVETQYF
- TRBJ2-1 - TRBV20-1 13 TGCAGTGCTAGAGACCCTTTAAGCAATGAGCAGTTCTTC CSARDPLSNEQFF
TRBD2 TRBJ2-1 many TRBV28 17 TGTGCCAGCAGTTTAATATCTAGCGGGACGAATAACAATGAGCAGTTCTTC CASSLISSGTNNNEQFF
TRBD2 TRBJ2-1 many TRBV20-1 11 TGCAGTGCCACACTAGCGGGAGGGCAGTTCTTC CSATLAGGQFF
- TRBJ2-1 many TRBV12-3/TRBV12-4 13 TGTGCCAGCAGTTTATTTCGTCGCGATGAGCAGTTCTTC CASSLFRRDEQFF
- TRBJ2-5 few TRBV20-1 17 TGCAGTGCTAGAGACATGTACTCTCGGGGGCTTGGAGAGACCCAGTACTTC CSARDMYSRGLGETQYF
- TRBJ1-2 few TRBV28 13 TGTGCCAGCACCTCCTTTTTGACCTATGGCTACACCTTC CASTSFLTYGYTF
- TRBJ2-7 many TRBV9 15 TGTGCCAGCAGCGTAGAGGGAGGAGTAGCATCCGAGCAGTACTTC CASSVEGGVASEQYF
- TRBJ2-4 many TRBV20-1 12 TGCAGTGCTAACGACGGGACACTTATTCAGTACTTC CSANDGTLIQYF
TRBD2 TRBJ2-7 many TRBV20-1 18 TGCAGTGCTAGACCAAACCTCGGGACTAGCGGGCGCTCCTACGAGCAGTACTTC CSARPNLGTSGRSYEQYF
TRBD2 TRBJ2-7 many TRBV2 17 TGTGCCAGCAGTGAAGGGACTAGCAGGGCCCCAGTTGAGGAGCAGTACTTC CASSEGTSRAPVEEQYF
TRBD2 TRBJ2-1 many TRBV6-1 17 TGTGCCAGCAGTCCCCTGACTAGCGGGAGCGTCTACAATGAGCAGTTCTTC CASSPLTSGSVYNEQFF
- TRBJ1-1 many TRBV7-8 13 TGTGCCAGCAGTCGACTGATGAACACTGAAGCTTTCTTT CASSRLMNTEAFF